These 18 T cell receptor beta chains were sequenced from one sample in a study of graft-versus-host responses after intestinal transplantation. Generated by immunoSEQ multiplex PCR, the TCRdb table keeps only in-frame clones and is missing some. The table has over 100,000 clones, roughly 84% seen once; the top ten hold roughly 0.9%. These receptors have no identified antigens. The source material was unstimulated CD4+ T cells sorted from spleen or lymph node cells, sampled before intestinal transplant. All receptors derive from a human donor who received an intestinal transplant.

CDR3 DNA: TGTGCCAGCAGTGAACTGGACAGCCTTAACTATGGCTACACCTTC. This translates into CASSELDSLNYGYTF. The chain combines TRBV2 with TRBJ1-2; D might be TRBD1 (6 bases). Germline V gene lookup returns CDR1 SNHLY and CDR2 FYNNEI. The CDR3 has 15 residues. V was cut by 2 bases and J by 1 base, with 11 bases left in between.

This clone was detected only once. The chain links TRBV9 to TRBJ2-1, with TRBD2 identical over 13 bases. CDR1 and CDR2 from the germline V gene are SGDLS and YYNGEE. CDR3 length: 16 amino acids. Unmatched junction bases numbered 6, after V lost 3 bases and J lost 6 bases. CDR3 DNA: TGTGCCAGCAGCGCTTGGGGACTAGCGGGGTCCAATGAGCAGTTCTTC. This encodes CASSAWGLAGSNEQFF. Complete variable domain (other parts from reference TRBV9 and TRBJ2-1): DSGVTQTPKHLITATGQRVTLRCSPRSGDLSVYWYQQSLDQGLQFLIQYYNGEERAKGNILERFSAQQFPDLHSELNLSSLELGDSALYFCASSAWGLAGSNEQFFGPGTRLTVL.

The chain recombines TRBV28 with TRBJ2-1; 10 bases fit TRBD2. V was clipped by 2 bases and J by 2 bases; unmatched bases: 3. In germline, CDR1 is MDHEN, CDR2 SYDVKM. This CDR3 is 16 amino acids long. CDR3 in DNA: TGTGCCAGCAGTTTAATTACTAGCGGGGCCTACAATGAGCAGTTCTTC. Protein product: CASSLITSGAYNEQFF.

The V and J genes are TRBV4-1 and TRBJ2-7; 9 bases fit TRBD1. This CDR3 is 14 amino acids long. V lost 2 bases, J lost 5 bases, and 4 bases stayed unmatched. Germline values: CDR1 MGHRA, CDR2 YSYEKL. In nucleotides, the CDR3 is TGCGCCAGCAGCCAACTGGACAGGGGCAACGAGCAGTACTTC. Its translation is CASSQLDRGNEQYF.

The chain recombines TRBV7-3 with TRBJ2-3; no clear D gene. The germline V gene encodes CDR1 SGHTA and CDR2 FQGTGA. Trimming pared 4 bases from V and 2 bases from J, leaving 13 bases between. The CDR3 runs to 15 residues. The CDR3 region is CASSWAGSHTDTQYF. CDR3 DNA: TGTGCCAGCAGCTGGGCTGGCAGCCACACAGATACGCAGTATTTT.

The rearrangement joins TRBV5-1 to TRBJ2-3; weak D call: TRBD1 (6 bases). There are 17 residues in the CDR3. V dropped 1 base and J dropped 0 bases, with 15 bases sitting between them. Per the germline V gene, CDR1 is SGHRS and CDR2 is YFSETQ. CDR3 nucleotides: TGCGCCAGCAGCTTGCGAAGGGGGTTCCCTAGCACAGATACGCAGTATTTT. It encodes CASSLRRGFPSTDTQYF.

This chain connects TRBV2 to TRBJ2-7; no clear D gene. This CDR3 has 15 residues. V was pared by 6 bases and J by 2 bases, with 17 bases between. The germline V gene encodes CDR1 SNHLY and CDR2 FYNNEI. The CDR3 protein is CASRDLVGSPYEQYF. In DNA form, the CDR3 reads TGTGCCAGCAGGGATTTAGTAGGGTCCCCCTACGAGCAGTACTTC. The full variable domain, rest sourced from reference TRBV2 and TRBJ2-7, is EPEVTQTPSHQVTQMGQEVILRCVPISNHLYFYWYRQILGQKVEFLVSFYNNEISEKSEIFDDQFSVERPDGSNFTLKIRSTKLEDSAMYFCASRDLVGSPYEQYFGPGTRLTVT.

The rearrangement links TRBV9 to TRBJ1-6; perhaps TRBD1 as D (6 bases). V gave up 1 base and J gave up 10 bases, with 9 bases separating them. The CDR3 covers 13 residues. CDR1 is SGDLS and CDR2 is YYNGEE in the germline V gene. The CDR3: CASSVSGESPLHF. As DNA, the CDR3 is TGTGCCAGCAGCGTATCAGGGGAATCACCCCTCCACTTT.

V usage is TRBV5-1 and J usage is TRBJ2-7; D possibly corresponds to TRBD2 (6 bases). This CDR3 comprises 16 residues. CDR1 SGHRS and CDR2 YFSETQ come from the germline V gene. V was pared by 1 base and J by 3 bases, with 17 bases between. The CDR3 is CASSLLSRREGYEQYF. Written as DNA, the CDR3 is TGCGCCAGCAGCTTGTTGTCGCGGCGGGAAGGCTACGAGCAGTACTTC.

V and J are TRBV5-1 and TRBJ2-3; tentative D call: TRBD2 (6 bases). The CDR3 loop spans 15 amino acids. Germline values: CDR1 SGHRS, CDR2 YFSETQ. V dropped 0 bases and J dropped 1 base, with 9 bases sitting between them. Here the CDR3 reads CASSLGEARTDTQYF. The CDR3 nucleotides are TGCGCCAGCAGCTTGGGGGAGGCCCGCACAGATACGCAGTATTTT.

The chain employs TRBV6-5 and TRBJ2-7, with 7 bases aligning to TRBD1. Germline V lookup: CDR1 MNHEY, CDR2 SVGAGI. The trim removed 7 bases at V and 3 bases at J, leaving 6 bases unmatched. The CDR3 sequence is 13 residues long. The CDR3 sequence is CASTRTGFYEQYF. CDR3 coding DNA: TGTGCCAGCACTCGGACAGGATTCTACGAGCAGTACTTC.

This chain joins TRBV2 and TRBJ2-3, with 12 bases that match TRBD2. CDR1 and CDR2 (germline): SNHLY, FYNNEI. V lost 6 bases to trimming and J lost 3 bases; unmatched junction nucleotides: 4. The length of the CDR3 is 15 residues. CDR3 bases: TGTGCCAGCAGCGAACTAGCGGGAGGTACAGATACGCAGTATTTT. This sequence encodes CASSELAGGTDTQYF.

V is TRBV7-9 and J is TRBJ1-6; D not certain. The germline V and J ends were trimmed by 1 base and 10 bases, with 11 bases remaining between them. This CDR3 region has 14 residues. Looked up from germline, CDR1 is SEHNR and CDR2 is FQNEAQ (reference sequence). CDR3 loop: CASSLGGLGSPLHF. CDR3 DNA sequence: TGTGCCAGCAGCTTAGGAGGACTCGGATCACCCCTCCACTTT.

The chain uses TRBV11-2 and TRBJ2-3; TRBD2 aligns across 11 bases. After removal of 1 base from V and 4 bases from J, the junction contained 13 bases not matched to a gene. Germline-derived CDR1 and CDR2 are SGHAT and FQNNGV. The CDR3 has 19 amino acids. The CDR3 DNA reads TGTGCCAGCAGCTTAGTACGGGGTAGCGGGAGGGTTGGCTCAGATACGCAGTATTTT. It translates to CASSLVRGSGRVGSDTQYF.

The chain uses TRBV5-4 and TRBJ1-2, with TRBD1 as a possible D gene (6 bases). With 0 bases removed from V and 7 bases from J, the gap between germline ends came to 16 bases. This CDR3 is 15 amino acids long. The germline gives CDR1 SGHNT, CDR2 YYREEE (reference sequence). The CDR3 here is CASSLGTVLIRGYTF. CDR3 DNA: TGTGCCAGCAGCTTGGGGACAGTTCTAATCCGTGGCTACACCTTC.

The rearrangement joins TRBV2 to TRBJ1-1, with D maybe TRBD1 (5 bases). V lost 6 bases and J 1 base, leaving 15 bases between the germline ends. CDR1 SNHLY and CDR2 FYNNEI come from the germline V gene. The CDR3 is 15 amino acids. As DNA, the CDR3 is TGTGCCAGCAGCCCACAAGGGACCCAGAACACTGAAGCTTTCTTT. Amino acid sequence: CASSPQGTQNTEAFF.

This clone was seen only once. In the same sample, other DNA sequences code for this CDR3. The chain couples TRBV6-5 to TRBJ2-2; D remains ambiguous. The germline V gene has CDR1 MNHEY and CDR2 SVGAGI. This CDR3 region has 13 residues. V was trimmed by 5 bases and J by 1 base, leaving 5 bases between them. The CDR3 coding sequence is TGTGCCAGCAGTAGACAGAACACCGGGGAGCTGTTTTTT. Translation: CASSRQNTGELFF.

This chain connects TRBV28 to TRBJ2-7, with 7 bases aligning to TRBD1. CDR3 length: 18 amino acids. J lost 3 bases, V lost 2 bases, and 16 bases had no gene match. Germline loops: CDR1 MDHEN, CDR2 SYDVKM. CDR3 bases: TGTGCCAGCAGTTTAAGCCTATTACGGGACAGATCGGACTACGAGCAGTACTTC. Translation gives CASSLSLLRDRSDYEQYF.